The TCR beta chain under discussion was sequenced for a study of blood T cell repertoires in COVID-19. Produced via immunoSEQ multiplex PCR; TCRdb's table is partial and in-frame only. The sample consists of roughly 360,000 clones, approximately 89% of them appearing once. V was cut by 6 bases and J by 4 bases, with 11 bases left in between. Looked up from germline, CDR1 is SGHTA and CDR2 is FQGNSA. This CDR3 region has 13 residues. The sequencing input was PBMCs or T cells enriched from blood (not recorded which). The sequence derives from a man aged 30 to 39 who had recovered from COVID-19. This chain connects TRBV7-2 to TRBJ2-3; D not certain. In DNA form, the CDR3 reads TGTGCCAGCAGGCTTTTTCTATCAGATACGCAGTATTTT. This gives the protein CASRLFLSDTQYF.